The 14 T cell receptor beta chains listed next were all sequenced from one sample in a study of blood T cell repertoires in COVID-19 (dated by TCRdb to 2020 to 2022). Library method: the immunoSEQ multiplex PCR assay. TCRdb took this table from immuneACCESS and kept in-frame rearrangements with V and J called. Such tables lack part of the clones; where checked against another copy, unresolved V genes explain under half of the gap, and the rest is unexplained. The sample table lists 250,000 to 350,000 clones, more than 80% of them with a count of one. The ten largest clones capture about 6% of the sample. The sample comprised peripheral blood. The receptors were gathered from a woman aged 45-59 years with COVID-19, enrolled during active disease.

J is TRBJ1-4 and V is TRBV5-1; a weak D match, TRBD1 (6 bases). Germline-derived CDR1 and CDR2 are SGHRS and YFSETQ. V was trimmed by 0 bases and J by 2 bases, leaving 14 bases between them. This CDR3 has 17 amino acids. The CDR3 here is CASSLGAGALTNEKLFF. CDR3 nucleotides: TGCGCCAGCAGCTTGGGGGCAGGGGCGCTGACTAATGAAAAACTGTTTTTT.

This clone was seen a handful of times. The chain joins TRBV7-8 to TRBJ1-6, with D maybe TRBD1 (5 bases). The CDR3 is 15 amino acids. The V gene's germline CDR1 is SGHVS and CDR2 FQNEAQ. Between the trimmed V and J ends, which lost 4 bases and 5 bases, there was a span of 12 bases. DNA for the CDR3: TGTGCCAGCAGCTCCTCCGGGACTAATAATTCACCCCTCCACTTT. It codes for CASSSSGTNNSPLHF.

This clone was recorded only once. The CDR3 bases are TGTGCCAGCGATACCGGGACAGGGGTGGAAAAACTGTTTTTT. This gives the protein CASDTGTGVEKLFF. The rearrangement links TRBV19 to TRBJ1-4; 10 bases agree with TRBD1. Germline V lookup: CDR1 LNHDA, CDR2 SQIVND (reference sequence). With 9 bases clipped from V and 8 bases from J, the junction kept 9 bases outside the gene matches. This CDR3 region has 14 residues. Based on the CDR3 plus reference TRBV19 and TRBJ1-4, the full variable domain is DGGITQSPKYLFRKEGQNVTLSCEQNLNHDAMYWYRQDPGQGLRLIYYSQIVNDFQKGDIAEGYSVSREKKESFPLTVTSAQKNPTAFYLCASDTGTGVEKLFFGSGTQLSVL.

The chain is built from TRBV2 and TRBJ1-5; no clear D. V lost 11 bases and J 2 bases, leaving 16 bases between the germline ends. CDR3 size: 14 residues. Germline values: CDR1 SNHLY, CDR2 FYNNEI. This CDR3 reads CASKGEAGNQPQHF. Here the CDR3 DNA reads TGTGCCTCTAAGGGAGAAGCGGGCAATCAGCCCCAGCATTTT.

The gene calls are TRBV27 and TRBJ2-7; D not resolved. Germline-derived CDR1 and CDR2 are MNHEY and SMNVEV (reference sequence). The CDR3 is 13 residues long. The V gene lost 4 bases and the J gene lost 1 base, with 8 bases spanning the gap. The CDR3 spells CASSSIFSYEQYF. Here the CDR3 DNA reads TGTGCCAGCAGTTCTATATTTTCCTACGAGCAGTACTTC.

The chain has TRBV5-1 and TRBJ2-1, with a possible D match to TRBD2 (5 bases). The CDR3 runs to 13 residues. CDR1 and CDR2 from the germline V gene are SGHRS and YFSETQ. V dropped 4 bases and J dropped 14 bases, with 19 bases sitting between them. CDR3 DNA sequence: TGCGCCAGCAGCACGAGCCGGGAATTGGCGGAGTTCTTC. It encodes CASSTSRELAEFF.

The gene calls are TRBV3-1 (or the pseudogene TRBV3-2) and TRBJ1-5, with a possible D match to TRBD1 (6 bases). Germline V lookup: CDR1 LGHDT, CDR2 YNNKEL (reference sequence). The CDR3 contains 15 residues. The V gene lost 2 bases and the J gene lost 5 bases, with 13 bases spanning the gap. The CDR3 nucleotides are TGTGCCAGCAGCCAATTTGGGGGCGCAGATCAGCCCCAGCATTTT. Amino acids: CASSQFGGADQPQHF.

In DNA, the CDR3 is TGTGCCAGCAGTATGACTAGCGGGTCTAAGTACGAGCAGTACTTC. Translating gives CASSMTSGSKYEQYF. This chain links TRBV3-1 (or the pseudogene TRBV3-2) with TRBJ2-7; TRBD2 agrees at 10 bases. Germline V gene data show CDR1 as LGHDT and CDR2 as YNNKEL (reference sequence). The CDR3 runs 15 residues. J gave up 4 bases and V 6 bases, and 9 bases lay outside the gene matches.

The V gene is TRBV11-3, the J gene TRBJ1-1; weak D call: TRBD1 (5 bases). CDR1 SGHNT and CDR2 YENEEA come from the germline V gene. V lost 2 bases to trimming and J lost 4 bases, with 8 bases between them. The CDR3 loop spans 13 amino acids. This CDR3 is CASSLRGGTEAFF. The CDR3, as DNA: TGTGCCAGCAGCTTACGGGGGGGCACTGAAGCTTTCTTT.

Written as DNA, the CDR3 is TGTGCCAGCAGTTTCGATCAGCCCCAGCATTTT. Translation: CASSFDQPQHF. V is TRBV28 and J is TRBJ1-5; D not certain. The V gene lost 3 bases and the J gene lost 5 bases, with 2 bases spanning the gap. Germline CDR1 is MDHEN and CDR2 is SYDVKM. The CDR3 spans 11 residues.

This sequence joins TRBV5-1 and TRBJ2-5, with D uncertain. The CDR3 loop spans 15 amino acids. V was clipped by 4 bases and J by 0 bases, with 13 bases between them. Per the germline V gene, CDR1 is SGHRS and CDR2 is YFSETQ. This CDR3 is CASSPLLLYQETQYF. The CDR3 nucleotides read TGCGCCAGCAGCCCACTCCTTCTGTACCAAGAGACCCAGTACTTC.

The chain joins TRBV9 to TRBJ2-1; 8 bases fit TRBD2. Unmatched junction bases numbered 0, after V lost 0 bases and J lost 1 base. The CDR3 is 15 amino acids. CDR1 and CDR2 from the germline V gene are SGDLS and YYNGEE. The DNA for the CDR3 is TGTGCCAGCAGCGTAGGACTAGCGTCCTACAATGAGCAGTTCTTC. The encoded protein is CASSVGLASYNEQFF.

A few counts support this clone. The CDR3 sequence is CASSLQLVGEQYF. CDR3 in DNA: TGTGCCAGCAGCCTACAACTAGTAGGGGAGCAGTACTTC. The V and J genes are TRBV7-8 and TRBJ2-7; TRBD2 is a possible D gene (5 bases). Germline V gene sequence: CDR1 SGHVS, CDR2 FQNEAQ. CDR3 length equals 13 residues. V dropped 5 bases and J dropped 7 bases, with 15 bases sitting between them.

The rearrangement links TRBV19 to TRBJ2-3; the match to TRBD2 covers 8 bases. The germline V gene has CDR1 LNHDA and CDR2 SQIVND (reference sequence). The length of the CDR3 is 15 residues. J gave up 2 bases and V 5 bases, and 6 bases lay outside the gene matches. This chain's CDR3 is CASSGTRINTDTQYF. The CDR3 DNA is TGTGCCAGTAGTGGGACTAGAATAAACACAGATACGCAGTATTTT.